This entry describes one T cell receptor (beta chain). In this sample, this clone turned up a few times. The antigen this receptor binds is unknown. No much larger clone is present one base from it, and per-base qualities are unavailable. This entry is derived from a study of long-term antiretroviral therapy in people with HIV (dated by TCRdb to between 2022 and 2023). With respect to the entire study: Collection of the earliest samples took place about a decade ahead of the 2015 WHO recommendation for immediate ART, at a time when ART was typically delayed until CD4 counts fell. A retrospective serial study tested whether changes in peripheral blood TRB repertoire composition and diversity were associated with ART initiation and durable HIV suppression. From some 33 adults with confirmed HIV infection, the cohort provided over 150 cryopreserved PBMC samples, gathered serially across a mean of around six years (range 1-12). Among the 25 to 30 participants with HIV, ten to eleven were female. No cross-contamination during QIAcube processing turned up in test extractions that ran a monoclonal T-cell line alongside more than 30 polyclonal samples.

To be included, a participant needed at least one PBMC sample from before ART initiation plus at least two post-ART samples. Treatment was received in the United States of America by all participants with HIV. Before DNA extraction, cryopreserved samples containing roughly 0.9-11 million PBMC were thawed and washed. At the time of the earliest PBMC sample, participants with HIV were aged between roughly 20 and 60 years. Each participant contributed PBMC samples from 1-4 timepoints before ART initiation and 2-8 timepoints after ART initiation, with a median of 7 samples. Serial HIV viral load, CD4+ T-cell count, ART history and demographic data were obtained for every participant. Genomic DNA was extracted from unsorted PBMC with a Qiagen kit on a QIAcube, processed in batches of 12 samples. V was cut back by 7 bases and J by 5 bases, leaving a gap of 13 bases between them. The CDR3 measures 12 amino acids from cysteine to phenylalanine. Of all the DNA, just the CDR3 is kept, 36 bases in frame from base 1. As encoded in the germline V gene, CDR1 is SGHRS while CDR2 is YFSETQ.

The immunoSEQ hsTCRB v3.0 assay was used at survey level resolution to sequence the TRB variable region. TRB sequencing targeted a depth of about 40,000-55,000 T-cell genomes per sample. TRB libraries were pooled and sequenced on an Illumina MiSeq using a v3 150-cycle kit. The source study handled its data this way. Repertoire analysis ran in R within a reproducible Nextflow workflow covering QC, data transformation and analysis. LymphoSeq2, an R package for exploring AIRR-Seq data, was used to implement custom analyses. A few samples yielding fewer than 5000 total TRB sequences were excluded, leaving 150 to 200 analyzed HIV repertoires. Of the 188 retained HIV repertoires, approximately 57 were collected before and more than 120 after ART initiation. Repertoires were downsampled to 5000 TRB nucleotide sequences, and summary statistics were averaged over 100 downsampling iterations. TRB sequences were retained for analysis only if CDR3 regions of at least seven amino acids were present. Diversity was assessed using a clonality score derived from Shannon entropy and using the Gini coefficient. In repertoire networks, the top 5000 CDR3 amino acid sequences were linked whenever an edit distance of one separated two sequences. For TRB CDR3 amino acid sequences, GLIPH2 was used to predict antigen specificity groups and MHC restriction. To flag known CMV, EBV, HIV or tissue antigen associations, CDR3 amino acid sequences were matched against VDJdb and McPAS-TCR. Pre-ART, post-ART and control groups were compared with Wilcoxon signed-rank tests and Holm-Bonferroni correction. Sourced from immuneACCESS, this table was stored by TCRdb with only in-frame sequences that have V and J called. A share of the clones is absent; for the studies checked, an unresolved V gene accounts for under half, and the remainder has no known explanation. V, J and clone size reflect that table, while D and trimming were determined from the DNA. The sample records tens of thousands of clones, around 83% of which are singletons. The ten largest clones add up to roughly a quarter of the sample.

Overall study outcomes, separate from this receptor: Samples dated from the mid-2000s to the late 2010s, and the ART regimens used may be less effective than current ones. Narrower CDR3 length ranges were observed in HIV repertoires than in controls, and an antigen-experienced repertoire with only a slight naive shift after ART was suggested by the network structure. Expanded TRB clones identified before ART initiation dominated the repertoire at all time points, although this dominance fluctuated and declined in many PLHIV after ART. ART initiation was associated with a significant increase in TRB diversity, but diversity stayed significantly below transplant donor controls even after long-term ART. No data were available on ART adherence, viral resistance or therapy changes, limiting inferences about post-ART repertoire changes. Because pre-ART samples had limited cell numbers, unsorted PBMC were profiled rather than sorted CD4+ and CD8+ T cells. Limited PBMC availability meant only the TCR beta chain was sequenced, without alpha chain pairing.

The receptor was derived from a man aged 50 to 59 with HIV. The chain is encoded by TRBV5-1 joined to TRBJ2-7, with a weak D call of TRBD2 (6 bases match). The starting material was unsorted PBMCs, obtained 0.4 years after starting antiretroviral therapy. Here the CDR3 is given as CASSGGVNEQYF. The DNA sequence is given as TGCGCCAGCTCCGGGGGAGTAAACGAGCAGTACTTC.